This T cell receptor beta chain appears in the sequencing data of a study of T cells after yellow fever vaccination. Findings of the study overall: Of the clonotypes, a small share occurred in both CD4 and CD8 compartments.

TCRdb used MiXCR to reprocess the 5' RACE reads, holding one entry per CDR3 protein. This sample has about 74,000 distinct CDR3 sequences, with 7.1% found just once. This clonotype has only a few counts. What it recognizes is unknown. V lost 4 bases and J lost 4, with 17 bases in between. CDR1 and CDR2 (germline): LNHDA, SQIVND (reference sequence). CDR3 length: 16 amino acids. V gene TRBV19 combines with J gene TRBJ2-1, with TRBD1 as a possible D gene (5 bases). The receptor was derived from a man aged 18 to 29 who received the YFV17D yellow fever vaccine. Sample: CD8+ T cells sorted from PBMCs, taken 4 to 5 days after the first yellow fever vaccination. This CDR3 reads CASSNPARALYNEQFF. The CDR3 DNA follows: TGTGCCAGTAGTAACCCGGCCAGGGCGCTATACAATGAGCAGTTCTTC.